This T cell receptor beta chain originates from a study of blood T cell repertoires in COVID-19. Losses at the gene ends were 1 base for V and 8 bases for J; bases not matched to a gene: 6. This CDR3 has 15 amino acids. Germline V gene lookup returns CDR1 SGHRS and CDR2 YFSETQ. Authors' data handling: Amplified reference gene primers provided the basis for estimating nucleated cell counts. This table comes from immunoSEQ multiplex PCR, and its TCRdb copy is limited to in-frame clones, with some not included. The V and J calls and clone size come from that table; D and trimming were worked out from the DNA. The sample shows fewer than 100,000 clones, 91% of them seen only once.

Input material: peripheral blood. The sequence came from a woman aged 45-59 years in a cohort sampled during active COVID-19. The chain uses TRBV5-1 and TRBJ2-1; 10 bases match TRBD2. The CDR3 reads CASSLLAGVGYEQFF. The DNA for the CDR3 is TGCGCCAGCAGCTTGCTAGCGGGGGTCGGGTATGAGCAGTTCTTC.